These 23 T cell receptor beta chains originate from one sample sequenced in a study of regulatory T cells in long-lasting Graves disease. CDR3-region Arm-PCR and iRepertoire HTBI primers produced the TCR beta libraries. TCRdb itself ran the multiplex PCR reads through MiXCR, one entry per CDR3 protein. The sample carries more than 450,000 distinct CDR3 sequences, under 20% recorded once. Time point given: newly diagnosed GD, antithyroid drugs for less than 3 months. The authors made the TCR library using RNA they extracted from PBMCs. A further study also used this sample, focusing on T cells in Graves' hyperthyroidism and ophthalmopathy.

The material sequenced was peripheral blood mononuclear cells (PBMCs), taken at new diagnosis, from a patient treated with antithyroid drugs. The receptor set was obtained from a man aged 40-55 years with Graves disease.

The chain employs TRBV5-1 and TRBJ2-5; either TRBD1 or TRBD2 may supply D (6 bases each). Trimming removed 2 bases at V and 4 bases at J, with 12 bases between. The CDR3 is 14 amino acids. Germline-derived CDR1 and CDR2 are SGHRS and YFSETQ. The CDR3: CASSFGGLGETQYF. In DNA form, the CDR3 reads TGCGCCAGCAGCTTTGGGGGGCTCGGAGAGACCCAGTACTTC.

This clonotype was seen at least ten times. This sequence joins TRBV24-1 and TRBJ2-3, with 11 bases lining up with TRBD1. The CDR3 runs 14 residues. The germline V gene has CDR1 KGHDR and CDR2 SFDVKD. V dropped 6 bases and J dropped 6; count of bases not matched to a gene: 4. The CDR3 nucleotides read TGTGCCACCAGTTTGGGACAGGGGGGGGATACGCAGTATTTT. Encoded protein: CATSLGQGGDTQYF.

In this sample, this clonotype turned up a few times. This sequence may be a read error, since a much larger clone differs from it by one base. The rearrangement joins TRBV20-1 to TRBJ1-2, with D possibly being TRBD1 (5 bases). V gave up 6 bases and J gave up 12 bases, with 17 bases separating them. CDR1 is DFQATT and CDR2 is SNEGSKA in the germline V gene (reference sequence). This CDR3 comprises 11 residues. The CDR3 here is CSAYPGRGNTF. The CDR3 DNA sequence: TGCAGTGCCTACCCAGGGAGGGGCAACACCTTC.

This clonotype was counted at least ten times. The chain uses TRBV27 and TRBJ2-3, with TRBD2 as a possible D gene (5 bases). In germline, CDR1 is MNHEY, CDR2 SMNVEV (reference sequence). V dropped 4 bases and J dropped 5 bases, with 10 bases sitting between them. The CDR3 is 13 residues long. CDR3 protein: CASSSPGKDTQYF. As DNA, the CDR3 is TGTGCCAGCAGTTCCCCCGGGAAAGATACGCAGTATTTT.

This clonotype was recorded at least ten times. CDR3 DNA: TGTGCCAGCAGACGGACAGGGGAAAATCAGCCCCAGCATTTT. Its protein product is CASRRTGENQPQHF. This chain joins TRBV2 and TRBJ1-5, with 9 bases aligning to TRBD1. CDR3 length equals 14 residues. V shed 6 bases and J 4 bases; nucleotides not matched to a gene: 4. Germline CDR1 is SNHLY and CDR2 is FYNNEI. The variable domain in full, completed from reference TRBV2 and TRBJ1-5, reads EPEVTQTPSHQVTQMGQEVILRCVPISNHLYFYWYRQILGQKVEFLVSFYNNEISEKSEIFDDQFSVERPDGSNFTLKIRSTKLEDSAMYFCASRRTGENQPQHFGDGTRLSIL.

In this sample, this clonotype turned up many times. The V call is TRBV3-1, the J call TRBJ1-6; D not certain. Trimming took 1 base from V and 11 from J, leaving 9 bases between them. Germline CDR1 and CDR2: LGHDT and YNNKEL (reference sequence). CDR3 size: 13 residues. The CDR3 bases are TGTGCCAGCAGCCAAGGGCGTCGGCCACCCCTCCACTTT. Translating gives CASSQGRRPPLHF.

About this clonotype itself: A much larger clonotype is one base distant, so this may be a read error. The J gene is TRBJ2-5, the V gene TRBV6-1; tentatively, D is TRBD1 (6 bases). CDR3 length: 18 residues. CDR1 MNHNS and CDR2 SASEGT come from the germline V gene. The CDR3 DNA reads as TGTGCCAGCAGTGAACCCTCATTAAACGGAAGACAGGTCGAGACCCAGCACTTC. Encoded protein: CASSEPSLNGRQVETQHF.

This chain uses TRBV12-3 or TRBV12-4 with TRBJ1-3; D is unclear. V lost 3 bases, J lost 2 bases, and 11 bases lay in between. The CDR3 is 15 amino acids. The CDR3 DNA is TGTGCCAGCAGTTTCTCGAACATCGCTGGAAACACCATATATTTT. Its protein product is CASSFSNIAGNTIYF.

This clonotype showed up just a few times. The DNA of the CDR3 is TGTGCCAGCAGCAGGGACAGGGCGGGCGCTCAGCCCCAGCATTTT. Amino acids: CASSRDRAGAQPQHF. V usage is TRBV12-3 or TRBV12-4 and J usage is TRBJ1-5; TRBD1 agrees at 9 bases. The CDR3 contains 15 residues. J lost 6 bases, V lost 6 bases, and 9 bases had no gene match.

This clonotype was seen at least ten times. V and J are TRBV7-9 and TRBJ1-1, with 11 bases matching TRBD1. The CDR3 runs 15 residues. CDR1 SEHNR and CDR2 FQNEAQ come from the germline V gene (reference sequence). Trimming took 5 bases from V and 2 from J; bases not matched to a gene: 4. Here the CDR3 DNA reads TGTGCCAGCAGCACGGACAGGGGGCGTAACACTGAAGCTTTCTTT. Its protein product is CASSTDRGRNTEAFF.

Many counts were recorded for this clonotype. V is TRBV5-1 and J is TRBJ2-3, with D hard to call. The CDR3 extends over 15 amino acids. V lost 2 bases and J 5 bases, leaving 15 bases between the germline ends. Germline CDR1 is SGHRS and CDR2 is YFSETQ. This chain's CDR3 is CASSFGSSAKDTQYF. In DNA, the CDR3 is TGCGCCAGCAGCTTCGGCTCTTCAGCAAAAGATACGCAGTATTTT. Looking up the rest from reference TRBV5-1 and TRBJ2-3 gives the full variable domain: KAGVTQTPRYLIKTRGQQVTLSCSPISGHRSVSWYQQTPGQGLQFLFEYFSETQRNKGNFPGRFSGRQFSNSRSEMNVSTLELGDSALYLCASSFGSSAKDTQYFGPGTRLTVL.

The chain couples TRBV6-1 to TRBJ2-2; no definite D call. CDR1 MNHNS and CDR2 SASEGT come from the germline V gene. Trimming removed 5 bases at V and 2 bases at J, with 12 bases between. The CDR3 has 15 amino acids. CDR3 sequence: CASSRRSPNTGELFF. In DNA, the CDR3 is TGTGCCAGCAGTCGTAGATCCCCAAACACCGGGGAGCTGTTTTTT.

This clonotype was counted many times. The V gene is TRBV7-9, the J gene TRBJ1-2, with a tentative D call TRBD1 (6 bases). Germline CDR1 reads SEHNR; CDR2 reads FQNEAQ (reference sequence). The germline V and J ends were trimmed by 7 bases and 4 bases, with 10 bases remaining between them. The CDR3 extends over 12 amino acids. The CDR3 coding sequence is TGTGCCAGCACCAAGGGGGGCTATGGCTACACCTTC. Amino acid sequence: CASTKGGYGYTF.

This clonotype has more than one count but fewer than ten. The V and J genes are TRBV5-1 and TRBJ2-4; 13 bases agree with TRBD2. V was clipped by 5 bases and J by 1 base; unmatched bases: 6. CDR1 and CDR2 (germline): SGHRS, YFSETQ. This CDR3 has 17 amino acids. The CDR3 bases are TGCGCCAGCAGTGGACTAGCGGGAGATCGGGCCAAAAACATTCAGTACTTC. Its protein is CASSGLAGDRAKNIQYF. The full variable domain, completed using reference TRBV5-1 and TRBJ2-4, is KAGVTQTPRYLIKTRGQQVTLSCSPISGHRSVSWYQQTPGQGLQFLFEYFSETQRNKGNFPGRFSGRQFSNSRSEMNVSTLELGDSALYLCASSGLAGDRAKNIQYFGAGTRLSVL.

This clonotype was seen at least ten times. CDR3 amino acids: CAWSVPGRGYEQYF. CDR3 DNA sequence: TGTGCCTGGAGTGTACCGGGCAGGGGCTACGAGCAGTACTTC. This chain joins TRBV30 and TRBJ2-7, with D perhaps matching TRBD1 (6 bases). Germline lookup yields CDR1 GTSNPN and CDR2 SVGIG (reference sequence). V was cut by 0 bases and J by 3 bases, with 12 bases left in between. The CDR3 length is 14 residues.

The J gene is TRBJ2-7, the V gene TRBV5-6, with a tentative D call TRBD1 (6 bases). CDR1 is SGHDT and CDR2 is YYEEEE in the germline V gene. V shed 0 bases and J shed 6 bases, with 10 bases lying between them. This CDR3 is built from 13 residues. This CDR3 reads CASSLVQGAEQYF. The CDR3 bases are TGTGCCAGCAGCTTGGTACAGGGTGCCGAGCAGTACTTC. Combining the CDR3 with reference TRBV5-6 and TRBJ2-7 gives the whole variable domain DAGVTQSPTHLIKTRGQQVTLRCSPKSGHDTVSWYQQALGQGPQFIFQYYEEEERQRGNFPDRFSGHQFPNYSSELNVNALLLGDSALYLCASSLVQGAEQYFGPGTRLTVT.

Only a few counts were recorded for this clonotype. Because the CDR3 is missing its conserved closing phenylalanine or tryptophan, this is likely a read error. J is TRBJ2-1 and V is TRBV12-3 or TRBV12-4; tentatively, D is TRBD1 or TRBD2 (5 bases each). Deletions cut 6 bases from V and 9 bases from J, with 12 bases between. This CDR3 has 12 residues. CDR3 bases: TGTGCCAGCAGAGGTACCGGGACTGAGCAGTTCCTC. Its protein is CASRGTGTEQFL.

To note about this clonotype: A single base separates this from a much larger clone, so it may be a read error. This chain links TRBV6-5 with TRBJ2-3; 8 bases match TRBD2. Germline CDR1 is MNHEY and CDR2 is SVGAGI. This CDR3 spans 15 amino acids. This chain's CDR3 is CASSYSGLATGTQYF. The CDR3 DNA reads TGTGCCAGCAGTTACTCTGGACTAGCAACAGGTACGCAGTATTTT.

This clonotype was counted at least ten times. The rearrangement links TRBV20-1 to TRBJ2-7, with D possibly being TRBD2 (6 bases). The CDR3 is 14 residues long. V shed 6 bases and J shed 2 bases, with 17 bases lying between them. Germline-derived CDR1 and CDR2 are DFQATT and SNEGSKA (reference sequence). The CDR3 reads CSAPSGGVPYEQYF. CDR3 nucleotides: TGCAGTGCCCCTTCCGGGGGAGTACCCTACGAGCAGTACTTC.

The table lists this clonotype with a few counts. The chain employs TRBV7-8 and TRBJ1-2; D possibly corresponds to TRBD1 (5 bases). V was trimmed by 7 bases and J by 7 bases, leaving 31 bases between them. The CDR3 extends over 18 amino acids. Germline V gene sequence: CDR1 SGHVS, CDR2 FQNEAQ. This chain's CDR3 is CASNPSKRDRYKEGGYTF. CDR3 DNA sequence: TGTGCCAGCAACCCTAGTAAACGGGACCGATATAAAGAGGGTGGCTACACCTTC.

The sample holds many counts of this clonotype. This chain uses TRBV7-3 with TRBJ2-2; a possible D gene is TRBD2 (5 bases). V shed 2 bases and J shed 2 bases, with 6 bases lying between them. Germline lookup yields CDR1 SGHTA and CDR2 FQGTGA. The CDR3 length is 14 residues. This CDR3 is CASSLLANTGELFF. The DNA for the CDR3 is TGTGCCAGCAGCTTACTAGCAAACACCGGGGAGCTGTTTTTT.

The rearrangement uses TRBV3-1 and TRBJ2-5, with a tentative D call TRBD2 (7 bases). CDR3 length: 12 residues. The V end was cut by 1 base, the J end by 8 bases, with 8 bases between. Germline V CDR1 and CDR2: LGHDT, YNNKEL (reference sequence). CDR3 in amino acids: CASSQGGGTQYF. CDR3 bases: TGTGCCAGCAGCCAAGGGGGGGGCACCCAGTACTTC.

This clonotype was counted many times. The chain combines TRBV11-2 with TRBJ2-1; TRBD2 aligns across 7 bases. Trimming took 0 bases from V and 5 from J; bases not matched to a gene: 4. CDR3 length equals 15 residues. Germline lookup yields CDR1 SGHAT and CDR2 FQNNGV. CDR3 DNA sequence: TGTGCCAGCAGCTTAGATGGGCTAGCGGACAATGAGCAGTTCTTC. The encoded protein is CASSLDGLADNEQFF.